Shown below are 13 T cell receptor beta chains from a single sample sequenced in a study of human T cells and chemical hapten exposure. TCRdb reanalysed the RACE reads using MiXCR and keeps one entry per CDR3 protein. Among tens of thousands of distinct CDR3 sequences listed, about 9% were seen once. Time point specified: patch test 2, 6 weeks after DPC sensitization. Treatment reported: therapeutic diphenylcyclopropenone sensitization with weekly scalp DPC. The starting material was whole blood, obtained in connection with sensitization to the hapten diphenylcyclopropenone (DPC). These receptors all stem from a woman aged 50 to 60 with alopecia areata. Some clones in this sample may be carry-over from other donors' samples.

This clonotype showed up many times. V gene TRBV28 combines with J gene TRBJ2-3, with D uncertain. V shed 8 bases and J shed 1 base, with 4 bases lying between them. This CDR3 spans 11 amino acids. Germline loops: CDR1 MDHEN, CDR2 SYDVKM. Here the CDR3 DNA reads TGTGCCAGCCAGGGCACAGATACGCAGTATTTT. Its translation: CASQGTDTQYF. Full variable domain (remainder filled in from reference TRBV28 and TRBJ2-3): DVKVTQSSRYLVKRTGEKVFLECVQDMDHENMFWYRQDPGLGLRLIYFSYDVKMKEKGDIPEGYSVSREKKERFSLILESASTNQTSMYLCASQGTDTQYFGPGTRLTVL.

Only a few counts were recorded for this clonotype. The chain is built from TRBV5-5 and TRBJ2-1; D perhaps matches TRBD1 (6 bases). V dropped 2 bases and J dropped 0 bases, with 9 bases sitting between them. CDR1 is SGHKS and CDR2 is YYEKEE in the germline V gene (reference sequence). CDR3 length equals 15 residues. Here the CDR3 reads CASSLQGSSYNEQFF. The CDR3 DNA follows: TGTGCCAGCAGCTTACAGGGTTCCTCCTACAATGAGCAGTTCTTC.

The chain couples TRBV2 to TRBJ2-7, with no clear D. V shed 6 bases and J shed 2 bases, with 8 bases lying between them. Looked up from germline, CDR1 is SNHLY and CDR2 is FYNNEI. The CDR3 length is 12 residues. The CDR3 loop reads CASRRYAYEQYF. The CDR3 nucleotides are TGTGCCAGCAGACGATATGCCTACGAGCAGTACTTC.

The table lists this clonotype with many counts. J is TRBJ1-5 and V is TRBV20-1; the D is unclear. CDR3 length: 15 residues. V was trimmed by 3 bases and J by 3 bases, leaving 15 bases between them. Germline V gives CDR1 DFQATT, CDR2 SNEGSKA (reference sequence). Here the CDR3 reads CSASLGPGVNQPQHF. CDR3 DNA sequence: TGCAGTGCTAGTTTAGGGCCCGGGGTCAATCAGCCCCAGCATTTT.

The CDR3 region is CASSLRRGGHTGELFF. The CDR3 DNA follows: TGTGCCAGCAGTTTAAGGCGGGGGGGCCACACCGGGGAGCTGTTTTTT. The V call is TRBV12-3 or TRBV12-4, the J call TRBJ2-2, with 9 bases identical to TRBD2. V lost 2 bases and J lost 3; bases outside the gene matches: 4. This CDR3 spans 16 amino acids.

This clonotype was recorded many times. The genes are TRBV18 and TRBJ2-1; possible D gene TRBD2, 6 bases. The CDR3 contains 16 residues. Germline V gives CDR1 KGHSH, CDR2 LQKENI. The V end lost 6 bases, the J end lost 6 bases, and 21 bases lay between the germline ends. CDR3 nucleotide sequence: TGTGCCAGCTCTCCGGGGGTCCCCTCTACGGGCAATGAGCAGTTCTTC. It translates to CASSPGVPSTGNEQFF.

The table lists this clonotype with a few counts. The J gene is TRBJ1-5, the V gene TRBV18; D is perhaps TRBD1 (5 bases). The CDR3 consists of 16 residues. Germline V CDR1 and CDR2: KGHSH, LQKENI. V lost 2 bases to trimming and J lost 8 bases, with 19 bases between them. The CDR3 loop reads CASSPTGPSSVEPQHF. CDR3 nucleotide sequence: TGTGCCAGCTCACCAACGGGGCCCAGTTCGGTGGAGCCCCAGCATTTT.

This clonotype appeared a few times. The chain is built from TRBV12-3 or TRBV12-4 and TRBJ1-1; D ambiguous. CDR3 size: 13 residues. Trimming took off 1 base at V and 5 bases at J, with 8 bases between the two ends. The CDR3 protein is CASSLGQATEAFF. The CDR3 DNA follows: TGTGCCAGCAGTTTAGGGCAGGCGACTGAAGCTTTCTTT.

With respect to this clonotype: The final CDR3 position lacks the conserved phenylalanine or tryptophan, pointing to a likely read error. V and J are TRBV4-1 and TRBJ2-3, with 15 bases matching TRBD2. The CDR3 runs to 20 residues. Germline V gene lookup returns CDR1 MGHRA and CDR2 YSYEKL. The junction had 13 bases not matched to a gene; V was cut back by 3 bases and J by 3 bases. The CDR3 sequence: CASSHHPRTSGGAMTDTQYL. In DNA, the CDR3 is TGCGCCAGCAGCCACCACCCGAGGACTAGCGGGGGGGCTATGACAGATACGCAGTATCTT.

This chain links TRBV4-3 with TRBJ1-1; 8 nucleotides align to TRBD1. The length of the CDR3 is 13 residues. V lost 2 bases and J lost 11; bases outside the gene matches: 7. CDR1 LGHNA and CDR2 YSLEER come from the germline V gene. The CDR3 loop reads CASSQYLDRVAFF. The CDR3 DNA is TGCGCCAGCAGCCAATACTTGGACAGGGTTGCTTTCTTT.

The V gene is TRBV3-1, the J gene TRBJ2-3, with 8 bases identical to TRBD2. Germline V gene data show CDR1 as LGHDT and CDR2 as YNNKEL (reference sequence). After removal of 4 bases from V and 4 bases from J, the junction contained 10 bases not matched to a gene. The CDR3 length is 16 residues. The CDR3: CASSPTLAGIADTQYF. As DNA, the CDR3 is TGTGCCAGCAGCCCTACTCTAGCGGGTATAGCAGATACGCAGTATTTT.

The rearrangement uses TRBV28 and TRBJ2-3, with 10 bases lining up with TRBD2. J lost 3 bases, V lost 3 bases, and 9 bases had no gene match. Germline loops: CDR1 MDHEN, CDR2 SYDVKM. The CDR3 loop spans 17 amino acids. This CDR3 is CASSFPLAGDGTDTQYF. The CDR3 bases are TGTGCCAGCAGTTTTCCCCTAGCGGGAGATGGAACAGATACGCAGTATTTT. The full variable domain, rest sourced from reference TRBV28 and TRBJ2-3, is DVKVTQSSRYLVKRTGEKVFLECVQDMDHENMFWYRQDPGLGLRLIYFSYDVKMKEKGDIPEGYSVSREKKERFSLILESASTNQTSMYLCASSFPLAGDGTDTQYFGPGTRLTVL.

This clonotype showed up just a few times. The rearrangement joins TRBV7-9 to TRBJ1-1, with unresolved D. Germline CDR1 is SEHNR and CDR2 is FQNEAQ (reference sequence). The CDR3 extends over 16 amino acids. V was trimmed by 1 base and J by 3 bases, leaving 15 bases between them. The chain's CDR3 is CASSLGLEVLDTEAFF. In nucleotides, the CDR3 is TGTGCCAGCAGCTTAGGATTAGAGGTTCTGGACACTGAAGCTTTCTTT.